This T cell receptor beta chain was observed in a study of human T cells and chemical hapten exposure. This CDR3 contains 16 residues. As to time point: pre-sensitization, week 0. Treatment denoted: therapeutic diphenylcyclopropenone sensitization with weekly scalp DPC. This clonotype was seen at least ten times. TCRdb re-derived calls from the RACE reads in MiXCR, one entry per CDR3 protein. Here the sample spans 200,000 to 300,000 distinct CDR3 sequences, 7.5% to 10% being singletons. The chain joins TRBV21-1 to TRBJ2-7; the D call of TRBD1 is as the table states it, not checked on the DNA. TRBV21-1 constitutes a pseudogene. The material was whole blood, obtained in connection with sensitization to the hapten diphenylcyclopropenone (DPC). The clonotype comes from a woman aged 40 to 50 with alopecia areata. Some clones in this sample may be carry-over from other donors' samples. CDR3 sequence (DNA): TGTGCCAGCAGCAAAGGGTGGGCGCAGGACTCCTACGAGCAGTACTTC. It codes for CASSKGWAQDSYEQYF.